The clone carrying this T cell receptor beta chain occurred a few times. Its antigen is still unknown. After removal of 5 bases from V and 1 base from J, the junction contained 6 bases not matched to a gene. CDR1 and CDR2 (germline): DFQATT, SNEGSKA (reference sequence). The CDR3 loop spans 17 amino acids. This record belongs to a study of regulatory T cells in long-lasting Graves disease. Study-level points and caveats: Newly diagnosed disease favored TRBV20-1 and TRBJ2-1 over persistent disease. Persistent Graves' patients showed a TCR diversity that was lower than that of newly diagnosed ones. The study found persistent patients shared more public clonotypes (2,741) than new patients (966).

This sample's time point: newly diagnosed GD, antithyroid drugs for less than 3 months. PBMCs provided the RNA from which the TCR library was made. With iRepertoire HTBI primers and Arm-PCR of CDR3 regions, TCR beta libraries were built. A single record per CDR3 protein comes from TCRdb applying MiXCR to the multiplex PCR reads. Of about 500,000 distinct CDR3 sequences in the sample, 9.5% to 15% are singletons; the top ten hold around 9.3%. Separately, the same data were catalogued under a study of T cells in Graves' hyperthyroidism and ophthalmopathy. Per that paper: TCR CDR3 underwent first-round RT-PCR with the HTBI primer set.

The chain is built from TRBV20-1 and TRBJ2-1, with 15 bases matching TRBD2. The material sequenced was peripheral blood mononuclear cells (PBMCs), taken at new diagnosis, from a patient treated with antithyroid drugs. The source of this sequence is a woman in her twenties or thirties with Graves disease. CDR3 nucleotide sequence: TGCAGTGCTGCCGGACTAGCGGGAGGGATGTCCTACAATGAGCAGTTCTTC. This sequence encodes CSAAGLAGGMSYNEQFF.